This T cell receptor (beta chain) came from a study of vaccination and CD4 T cells after COVID-19. Study context: Two of the convalescents were Hispanic, and convalescents were six males and four females.

The germline V gene has CDR1 DFQATT and CDR2 SNEGSKA (reference sequence). V shed 3 bases, J shed 5 bases, and the junction held 11 bases outside the gene matches. The CDR3 has 16 residues. Noted treatment: approximately nine-day PBMC culture with coronavirus spike peptide pools or control peptides (ViraFEST assay). Once obtained from cultured CD4+ T cells, the DNA was sequenced using the Oncomine TCR Beta short-read assay. The genomic DNA was obtained from cultured CD4+ T cells by extraction with the QIAamp micro DNA kit. TCRdb re-derived calls from the PCR reads in MiXCR, one entry per CDR3 protein. This table has approximately 10,000 distinct CDR3 sequences, roughly 61% appearing once. This clonotype has more than one count but fewer than ten. Its cognate antigen is unknown.

The TCR comes from a human donor who had recovered from COVID-19. Sample: CD4+ T cells from blood, cultured in vitro. The V call is TRBV20-1, the J call TRBJ2-2; 8 bases are a match to TRBD2. The DNA for the CDR3 is TGCAGTGCTAGTCCCCTGTTCGGGAGGGAAACCGGGGAGCTGTTTTTT. This translates into CSASPLFGRETGELFF.